Below are 23 T cell receptor beta chains sequenced from a single sample in a study of T cells after yellow fever vaccination (dated by TCRdb to about 2019). The protocol used for the library was 5' RACE. The reads were generated on an Illumina HiSeq 2500. In TCRdb, the public reads were trimmed at Q25 with fastp and aligned with MiXCR, with productive beta chains retained. When rows share a CDR3 protein, they turn into one entry using the most common DNA and genes. The table for this sample lists under 700,000 distinct CDR3 sequences; about a sixth of them were counted only once. Roughly 17% of the sample rests with the top ten. In light of the paper, this sample's treatment or condition label describes: live attenuated yellow fever vaccine strain. Sample: PBMCs, taken 5 days after the first yellow fever vaccination. The receptors stem from a man between 18 and 35 years old who received the YFV17D yellow fever vaccine.

This clonotype was counted only a few times. V is TRBV20-1 and J is TRBJ1-5; D is undetermined. The CDR3 has 14 amino acids. Germline CDR1 reads DFQATT; CDR2 reads SNEGSKA (reference sequence). Trimming took 1 base from V and 4 from J, leaving 11 bases between them. In DNA form, the CDR3 reads TGCAGTGCTAGAGGGGGAGGCCTAAATCAGCCCCAGCATTTT. It codes for CSARGGGLNQPQHF.

This clonotype was counted only a few times. J is TRBJ2-5 and V is TRBV6-5, with a weak D call TRBD1 (8 bases). Germline V gene data show CDR1 as MNHEY and CDR2 as SVGAGI. CDR3 size: 16 residues. Trimming removed 0 bases at V and 5 bases at J, with 16 bases between. The CDR3: CASSYSTGGAGETQYF. Written as DNA, the CDR3 is TGTGCCAGCAGTTACTCCACAGGGGGGGCAGGGGAGACCCAGTACTTC.

This clonotype was counted a few times. V and J are TRBV28 and TRBJ2-2; 9 bases map to TRBD2. V was clipped by 4 bases and J by 0 bases; unmatched bases: 12. The germline CDR1 and CDR2 sequences are MDHEN and SYDVKM. This CDR3 comprises 19 residues. The CDR3 nucleotides read TGTGCCAGCAGTTCCTCCTGGCGGGGGGGTTTCACGAACACCGGGGAGCTGTTTTTT. It yields the protein CASSSSWRGGFTNTGELFF. Full variable domain (rest looked up from reference TRBV28 and TRBJ2-2): DVKVTQSSRYLVKRTGEKVFLECVQDMDHENMFWYRQDPGLGLRLIYFSYDVKMKEKGDIPEGYSVSREKKERFSLILESASTNQTSMYLCASSSSWRGGFTNTGELFFGEGSRLTVL.

This clonotype was found many times. The J gene is TRBJ2-1, the V gene TRBV25-1; tentative D call: TRBD2 (7 bases). CDR1 is MGHDK and CDR2 is SYGVNS in the germline V gene. This CDR3 has 14 amino acids. The V end lost 4 bases, the J end lost 7 bases, and 14 bases lay between the germline ends. The CDR3 here is CASSAGGPGNEQFF. DNA for the CDR3: TGTGCCAGCAGTGCCGGGGGGCCTGGAAATGAGCAGTTCTTC.

Only a few counts were recorded for this clonotype. The CDR3 sequence: CAIDSGGNYNEQFF. The CDR3 DNA reads TGTGCCATAGATAGCGGGGGGAACTACAATGAGCAGTTCTTC. The gene calls are TRBV10-3 and TRBJ2-1, with 10 nucleotides matching TRBD2. CDR3 length: 14 amino acids. The germline V gene has CDR1 ENHRY and CDR2 SYGVKD. The V and J ends lost 9 bases and 3 bases, in that order; junction bases with no gene match: 5.

The chain uses TRBV20-1 and TRBJ2-3, with 7 bases fitting TRBD1. The CDR3 covers 13 residues. CDR1 DFQATT and CDR2 SNEGSKA come from the germline V gene (reference sequence). V was pared by 6 bases and J by 2 bases, with 5 bases of the junction left unmatched. CDR3 in amino acids: CSAQQGPTDTQYF. CDR3 nucleotides: TGCAGTGCCCAACAGGGGCCCACAGATACGCAGTATTTT.

This clonotype has just a few counts. V gene TRBV5-1 combines with J gene TRBJ2-3; perhaps TRBD2 as D (5 bases). This CDR3 contains 14 residues. V was pared by 0 bases and J by 5 bases, with 10 bases between. Germline V gene sequence: CDR1 SGHRS, CDR2 YFSETQ. The CDR3 reads CASSLAGVEDTQYF. CDR3 nucleotide sequence: TGCGCCAGCAGCTTGGCCGGGGTCGAAGATACGCAGTATTTT.

Ten or more counts support this clonotype. The CDR3 sequence is CATSDGSYSYNEQFF. As DNA, the CDR3 is TGTGCCACCAGTGACGGCAGCTACTCCTACAATGAGCAGTTCTTC. This chain uses TRBV24-1 with TRBJ2-1; unclear D gene. V was pared by 4 bases and J by 0 bases, with 9 bases between. Germline assignment: CDR1 KGHDR and CDR2 SFDVKD. The CDR3 has 15 amino acids.

The rearrangement joins TRBV7-9 to TRBJ1-1; D gene uncertain. In germline, CDR1 is SEHNR, CDR2 FQNEAQ (reference sequence). The CDR3 has 12 residues. V was clipped by 6 bases and J by 0 bases, with 5 bases between them. The CDR3 protein is CASRIMNTEAFF. CDR3 in DNA: TGTGCCAGCAGAATCATGAACACTGAAGCTTTCTTT. Full variable domain (outside the CDR3, taken from reference TRBV7-9 and TRBJ1-1): DTGVSQNPRHKITKRGQNVTFRCDPISEHNRLYWYRQTLGQGPEFLTYFQNEAQLEKSRLLSDRFSAERPKGSFSTLEIQRTEQGDSAMYLCASRIMNTEAFFGQGTRLTVV.

This rearrangement joins TRBV6-2 or TRBV6-3 to TRBJ2-5; 12 nucleotides align to TRBD2. Looked up from germline, CDR1 is MNHEY and CDR2 is SVGEGT. The CDR3 loop spans 16 amino acids. Germline trimming cut 4 bases from V and 5 bases from J; bases unmatched to any gene: 8. CDR3 nucleotide sequence: TGTGCCAGCAGTTGGACTAGCGGGGCCCCTGAGGAGACCCAGTACTTC. Translated: CASSWTSGAPEETQYF.

The V call is TRBV4-3, the J call TRBJ1-5, with D possibly TRBD1 on 5 matching bases. CDR1 LGHNA and CDR2 YSLEER come from the germline V gene. The CDR3 is 13 amino acids. V was shortened by 1 base and J by 8 bases, with 9 bases between the two germline ends. CDR3 residues: CASSQVRGEPQHF. The CDR3 nucleotides read TGCGCCAGCAGCCAAGTTCGGGGCGAGCCCCAGCATTTT.

V and J are TRBV6-5 and TRBJ2-5; no clear D gene. V gave up 10 bases and J gave up 5 bases, with 8 bases separating them. This CDR3 spans 10 amino acids. Germline CDR1 reads MNHEY; CDR2 reads SVGAGI. The CDR3 loop is CATFHETQYF. Written as DNA, the CDR3 is TGTGCCACCTTCCATGAGACCCAGTACTTC.

J is TRBJ2-3 and V is TRBV7-3, with D perhaps being TRBD1 or TRBD2 (6 bases each). The CDR3 covers 15 residues. Trimming took 5 bases from V and 4 from J, leaving 16 bases between them. Germline-derived CDR1 and CDR2 are SGHTA and FQGTGA. The DNA of the CDR3 is TGTGCCAGCAGCGACAGAGGGGGGCCCCCAGATACGCAGTATTTT. Translation gives CASSDRGGPPDTQYF.

The chain carries TRBV29-1 and TRBJ1-2; D gene ambiguous. Trimming removed 7 bases from V and 0 bases from J, with 9 bases in between. Germline V lookup: CDR1 SQVTM, CDR2 ANQGSEA. The CDR3 runs to 12 residues. CDR3 bases: TGCAGCGCGAGTAGAGCTAACTATGGCTACACCTTC. Translating it yields CSASRANYGYTF.

This chain uses TRBV3-1 with TRBJ1-1; 8 bases are shared with TRBD1. Trimming took 4 bases from V and 0 from J; bases not matched to a gene: 7. This CDR3 is 16 amino acids long. The germline CDR1 and CDR2 sequences are LGHDT and YNNKEL (reference sequence). This chain's CDR3 is CASSLGQANLNTEAFF. CDR3 sequence (DNA): TGTGCCAGCAGCCTGGGACAGGCCAACTTGAACACTGAAGCTTTCTTT.

The J gene is TRBJ2-1, the V gene TRBV5-4; 9 bases are a match to TRBD2. The CDR3 consists of 17 residues. J lost 7 bases, V lost 3 bases, and 14 bases had no gene match. Germline V gene data show CDR1 as SGHNT and CDR2 as YYREEE (reference sequence). This chain's CDR3 is CASSSGERGALWNEQFF. The DNA of the CDR3 is TGTGCCAGCAGCTCGGGGGAGCGGGGGGCCCTTTGGAATGAGCAGTTCTTC.

This clonotype was observed many times. The V call is TRBV12-3 or TRBV12-4, the J call TRBJ1-6; TRBD1 matches at 11 bases. There are 15 residues in the CDR3. After removal of 7 bases from V and 7 bases from J, the junction contained 6 bases not matched to a gene. This chain's CDR3 is CASTDRTGGNSPLHF. CDR3 sequence (DNA): TGTGCCAGCACCGATAGGACAGGGGGCAATTCACCCCTCCACTTT.

This clonotype was recorded at least ten times. The chain uses TRBV7-6 and TRBJ2-3; 8 bases match TRBD2. This CDR3 has 14 amino acids. Germline V gives CDR1 SGHVS, CDR2 FNYEAQ. Germline trimming cut 4 bases from V and 1 base from J; bases unmatched to any gene: 1. Here the CDR3 DNA reads TGTGCCAGCAGCTCCGGGGGGGGCACAGATACGCAGTATTTT. It encodes CASSSGGGTDTQYF. Filled out from reference TRBV7-6 and TRBJ2-3, the complete variable domain reads GAGVSQSPRYKVTKRGQDVALRCDPISGHVSLYWYRQALGQGPEFLTYFNYEAQQDKSGLPNDRFSAERPEGSISTLTIQRTEQRDSAMYRCASSSGGGTDTQYFGPGTRLTVL.

The chain is built from TRBV5-1 and TRBJ2-1; no firm D call. Trimming stripped 1 base from V and 0 bases from J, with 8 bases between. Germline CDR1 reads SGHRS; CDR2 reads YFSETQ. The CDR3 loop spans 15 amino acids. CDR3 coding DNA: TGCGCCAGCAGCTTGCAGGCCAGCTCCTACAATGAGCAGTTCTTC. Its translation is CASSLQASSYNEQFF. Looking up the rest from reference TRBV5-1 and TRBJ2-1 gives the full variable domain: KAGVTQTPRYLIKTRGQQVTLSCSPISGHRSVSWYQQTPGQGLQFLFEYFSETQRNKGNFPGRFSGRQFSNSRSEMNVSTLELGDSALYLCASSLQASSYNEQFFGPGTRLTVL.

The rearrangement joins TRBV6-1 to TRBJ2-7; D ambiguous. Trimming left V 0 bases short and J 3 bases short, with 12 bases between. Germline-derived CDR1 and CDR2 are MNHNS and SASEGT. This CDR3 is built from 15 residues. The CDR3 DNA reads as TGTGCCAGCAGTGAAGCTCGGCAGGCCGGCTACGAGCAGTACTTC. This gives the protein CASSEARQAGYEQYF.

This clonotype showed up just once. The chain couples TRBV12-3 or TRBV12-4 to TRBJ2-3; a weak D match, TRBD1 (5 bases). The V gene lost 5 bases and the J gene lost 3 bases, with 15 bases spanning the gap. This CDR3 has 15 residues. Written as DNA, the CDR3 is TGTGCCAGCAGTCCTAGGGTTCCAGGGACAGATACGCAGTATTTT. Protein sequence: CASSPRVPGTDTQYF.

The rearrangement uses TRBV7-9 and TRBJ1-4, with D possibly being TRBD1 (6 bases). The V and J ends lost 5 bases and 1 base respectively, with 8 bases between them. Germline loops: CDR1 SEHNR, CDR2 FQNEAQ (reference sequence). This CDR3 contains 14 residues. The CDR3 DNA follows: TGTGCCAGCAGCCAACAGGGAACTAATGAAAAACTGTTTTTT. Its translation: CASSQQGTNEKLFF.

This clonotype was counted a few times. The J gene is TRBJ2-1, the V gene TRBV4-3; 11 bases fit TRBD2. The CDR3 loop spans 15 amino acids. Trimming removed 1 base from V and 8 bases from J; junction bases left unmatched: 4. The germline V gene encodes CDR1 LGHNA and CDR2 YSLEER. CDR3 nucleotides: TGCGCCAGCAGCCAAGTTAGCGGGGGGGCCGATGAGCAGTTCTTC. It is translated as CASSQVSGGADEQFF.